What follows describes a single T cell receptor (beta chain). Its antigen remains unidentified. Only in-frame clones appear in the TCRdb table, and some are missing; sequencing was by immunoSEQ multiplex PCR. In the table there are about 460,000 clones, roughly 87% of which are singletons. The treatment is: roughly 19 received Ad26.COV2.S at low or high dose, single or two shots; roughly 5 received placebo; per-sample allocation not given. Specimens were obtained on day 63 following the first vaccine or placebo injection. Built on an Ad26 vector, the vaccine expressed Wuhan-strain SARS-CoV-2 spike. The sample originates from a study of Ad26.COV2.S vaccination and SARS-CoV-2 variants. Overall study: Dosing was one shot or two shots 56 days apart. Overall study results and limits: The study found similar non-spike TCR breadth in vaccine and placebo recipients.

The source is a person aged 18-60 years who received the Ad26.COV2.S COVID-19 vaccine or a placebo. The specimen was peripheral blood, collected in a trial of Ad26.COV2.S vaccine versus placebo.

The CDR3 spells CASSQDRGGNYEQYF. CDR3 nucleotides: TGCGCCAGCAGCCAAGATCGGGGGGGGAACTACGAGCAGTACTTC. This sequence joins TRBV4-3 and TRBJ2-7; TRBD2 agrees at 8 bases. Losses at the gene ends were 0 bases for V and 3 bases for J; bases not matched to a gene: 4. The germline V gene has CDR1 LGHNA and CDR2 YSLEER. This CDR3 is built from 15 residues.